This passage covers 4 T cell receptor beta chains from one sample sequenced in a study of blood T cell repertoires in COVID-19. TCRdb's copy holds only in-frame clones and misses some; the assay was immunoSEQ multiplex PCR. The sample lists 200,000 to 250,000 clones; approximately 83% were seen once. Sequenced sample: peripheral blood. These receptors came from an elderly man with acute or convalescent COVID-19.

The rearrangement links TRBV2 to TRBJ1-2, with a possible D match to TRBD1 (6 bases). CDR3 length: 12 amino acids. Germline loops: CDR1 SNHLY, CDR2 FYNNEI. V lost 4 bases to trimming and J lost 8 bases, with 11 bases between them. DNA for the CDR3: TGTGCCAGCAGTGTGGCAGGGGAAGGCTACACCTTC. Its translation is CASSVAGEGYTF.

This sequence joins TRBV29-1 and TRBJ1-5; D unclear. This CDR3 is 13 amino acids long. Trimming removed 4 bases at V and 0 bases at J, with 7 bases between. Germline V gives CDR1 SQVTM, CDR2 ANQGSEA. The CDR3 spells CSVGENSNQPQHF. Here the CDR3 DNA reads TGCAGCGTTGGGGAGAATAGCAATCAGCCCCAGCATTTT. The whole variable domain, filled in from reference TRBV29-1 and TRBJ1-5, reads SAVISQKPSRDICQRGTSLTIQCQVDSQVTMMFWYRQQPGQSLTLIATANQGSEATYESGFVIDKFPISRPNLTFSTLTVSNMSPEDSSIYLCSVGENSNQPQHFGDGTRLSIL.

The chain has TRBV30 and TRBJ1-3; TRBD1 aligns across 7 bases. There are 13 residues in the CDR3. V was pared by 7 bases and J by 1 base, with 4 bases of the junction left unmatched. The germline gives CDR1 GTSNPN, CDR2 SVGIG (reference sequence). The CDR3 reads CAYNRGSGNTIYF. The CDR3 coding sequence is TGTGCCTATAACAGGGGATCTGGAAACACCATATATTTT.

The rearrangement joins TRBV27 to TRBJ1-6, with 9 bases identical to TRBD1. J was trimmed by 9 bases and V by 8 bases; bases with no gene match: 8. CDR3 length: 14 amino acids. From germline, CDR1 is MNHEY and CDR2 SMNVEV (reference sequence). The DNA of the CDR3 is TGTGCCAGCCTCTCGGGACAGGGCGGTTCACCCCTCCACTTT. The encoded protein is CASLSGQGGSPLHF.